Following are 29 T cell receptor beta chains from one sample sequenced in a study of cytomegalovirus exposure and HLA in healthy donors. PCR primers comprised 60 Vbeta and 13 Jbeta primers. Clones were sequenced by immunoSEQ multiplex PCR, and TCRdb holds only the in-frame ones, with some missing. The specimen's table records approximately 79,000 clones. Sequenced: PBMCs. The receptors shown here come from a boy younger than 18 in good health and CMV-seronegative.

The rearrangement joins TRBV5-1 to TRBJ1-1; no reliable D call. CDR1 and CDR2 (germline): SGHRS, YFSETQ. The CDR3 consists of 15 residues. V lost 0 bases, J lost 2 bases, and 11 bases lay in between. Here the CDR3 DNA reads TGCGCCAGCAGCTTGGATGGGCGGGAAAACACTGAAGCTTTCTTT. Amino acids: CASSLDGRENTEAFF.

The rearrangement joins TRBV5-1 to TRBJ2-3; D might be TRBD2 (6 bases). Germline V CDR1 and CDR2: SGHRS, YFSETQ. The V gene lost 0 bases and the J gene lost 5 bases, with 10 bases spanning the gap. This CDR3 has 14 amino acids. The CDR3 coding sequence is TGCGCCAGCAGCTTGGAGGGGCGGGGAGATACGCAGTATTTT. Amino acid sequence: CASSLEGRGDTQYF.

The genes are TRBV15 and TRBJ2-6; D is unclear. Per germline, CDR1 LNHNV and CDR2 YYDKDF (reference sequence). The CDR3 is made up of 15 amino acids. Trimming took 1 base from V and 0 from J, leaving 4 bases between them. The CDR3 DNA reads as TGTGCCACCAGCAGAGCTCCCTCTGGGGCCAACGTCCTGACTTTC. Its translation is CATSRAPSGANVLTF.

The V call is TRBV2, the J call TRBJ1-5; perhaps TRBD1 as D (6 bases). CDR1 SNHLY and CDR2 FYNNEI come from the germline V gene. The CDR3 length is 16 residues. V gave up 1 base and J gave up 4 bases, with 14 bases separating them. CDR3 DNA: TGTGCCAGCAGTGAAGGTGGACAGAGAGGAAATCAGCCCCAGCATTTT. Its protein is CASSEGGQRGNQPQHF. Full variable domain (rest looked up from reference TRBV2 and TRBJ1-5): EPEVTQTPSHQVTQMGQEVILRCVPISNHLYFYWYRQILGQKVEFLVSFYNNEISEKSEIFDDQFSVERPDGSNFTLKIRSTKLEDSAMYFCASSEGGQRGNQPQHFGDGTRLSIL.

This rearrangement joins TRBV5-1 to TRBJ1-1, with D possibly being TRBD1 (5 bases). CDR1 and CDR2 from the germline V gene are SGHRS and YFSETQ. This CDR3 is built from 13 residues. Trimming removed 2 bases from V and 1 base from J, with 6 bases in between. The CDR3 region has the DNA TGCGCCAGCAGCTTCGGACAGAACACTGAAGCTTTCTTT. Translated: CASSFGQNTEAFF.

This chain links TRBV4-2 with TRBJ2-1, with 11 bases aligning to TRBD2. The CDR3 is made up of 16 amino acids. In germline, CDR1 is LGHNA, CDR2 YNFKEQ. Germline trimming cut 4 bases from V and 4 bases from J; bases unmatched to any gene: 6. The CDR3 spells CASSPRLAGRYNEQFF. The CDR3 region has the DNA TGTGCCAGCAGCCCACGACTAGCGGGGCGTTACAATGAGCAGTTCTTC.

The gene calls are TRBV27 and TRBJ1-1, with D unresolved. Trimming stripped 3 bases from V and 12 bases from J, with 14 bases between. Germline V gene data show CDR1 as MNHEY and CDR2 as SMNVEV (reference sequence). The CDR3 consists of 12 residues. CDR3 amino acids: CASSFDRVLTFF. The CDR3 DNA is TGTGCCAGCAGTTTTGATCGGGTCTTGACTTTCTTT.

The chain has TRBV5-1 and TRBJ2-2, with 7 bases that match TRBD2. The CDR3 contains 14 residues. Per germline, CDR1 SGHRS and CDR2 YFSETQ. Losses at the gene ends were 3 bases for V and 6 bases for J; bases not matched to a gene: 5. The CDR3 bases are TGCGCCAGCAGCTCGCAGGGAGGGGCCGGGGAGCTGTTTTTT. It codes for CASSSQGGAGELFF.

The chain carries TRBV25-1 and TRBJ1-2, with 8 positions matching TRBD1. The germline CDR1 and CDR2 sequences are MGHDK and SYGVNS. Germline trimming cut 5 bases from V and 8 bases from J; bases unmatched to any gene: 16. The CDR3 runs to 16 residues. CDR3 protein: CASSPRQGAMGGGYTF. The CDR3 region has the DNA TGTGCCAGCAGTCCCCGTCAGGGGGCGATGGGAGGAGGCTACACCTTC.

The CDR3: CASSETGLHQPQHF. The CDR3 nucleotides are TGTGCCAGCAGTGAGACAGGGTTGCATCAGCCCCAGCATTTT. V gene TRBV25-1 combines with J gene TRBJ1-5, with 7 nucleotides matching TRBD1. The germline CDR1 and CDR2 sequences are MGHDK and SYGVNS. This CDR3 has 14 residues. The junction had 4 bases not matched to a gene; V was cut back by 3 bases and J by 5 bases.

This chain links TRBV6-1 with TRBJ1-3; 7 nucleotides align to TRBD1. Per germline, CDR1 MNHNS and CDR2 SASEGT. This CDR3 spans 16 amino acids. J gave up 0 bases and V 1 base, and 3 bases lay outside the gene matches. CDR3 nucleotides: TGTGCCAGCAGTGAAGGACAGGGTGACTCTGGAAACACCATATATTTT. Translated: CASSEGQGDSGNTIYF.

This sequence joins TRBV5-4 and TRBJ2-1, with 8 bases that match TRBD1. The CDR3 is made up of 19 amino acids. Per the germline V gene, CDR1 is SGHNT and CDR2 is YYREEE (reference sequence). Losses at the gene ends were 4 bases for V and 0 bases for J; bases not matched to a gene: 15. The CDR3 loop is CASSARYSGQGISYNEQFF. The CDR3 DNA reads TGTGCCAGCAGCGCCCGGTATTCTGGACAGGGAATCTCCTACAATGAGCAGTTCTTC.

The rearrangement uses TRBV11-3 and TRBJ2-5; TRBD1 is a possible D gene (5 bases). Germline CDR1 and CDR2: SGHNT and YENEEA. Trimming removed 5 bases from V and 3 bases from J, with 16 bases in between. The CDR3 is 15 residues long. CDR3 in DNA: TGTGCCAGCAGCCGAGTAACGGGCAGGGAAGAGACCCAGTACTTC. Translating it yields CASSRVTGREETQYF. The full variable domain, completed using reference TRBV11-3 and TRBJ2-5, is EAGVVQSPRYKIIEKKQPVAFWCNPISGHNTLYWYLQNLGQGPELLIRYENEEAVDDSQLPKDRFSAERLKGVDSTLKIQPAELGDSAVYLCASSRVTGREETQYFGPGTRLLVL.

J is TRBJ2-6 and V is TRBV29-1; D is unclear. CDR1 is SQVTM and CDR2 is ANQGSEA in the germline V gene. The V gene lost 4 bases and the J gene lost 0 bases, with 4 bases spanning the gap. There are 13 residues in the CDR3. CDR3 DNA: TGCAGCGTTGCGTCCTCTGGGGCCAACGTCCTGACTTTC. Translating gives CSVASSGANVLTF.

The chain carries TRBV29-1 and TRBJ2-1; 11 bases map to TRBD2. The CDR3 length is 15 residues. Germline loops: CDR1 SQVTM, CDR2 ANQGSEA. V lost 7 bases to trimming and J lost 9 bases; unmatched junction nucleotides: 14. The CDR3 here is CSGAPGTSGLGEQFF. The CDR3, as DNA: TGCAGCGGGGCCCCCGGGACTAGCGGTCTCGGTGAGCAGTTCTTC.

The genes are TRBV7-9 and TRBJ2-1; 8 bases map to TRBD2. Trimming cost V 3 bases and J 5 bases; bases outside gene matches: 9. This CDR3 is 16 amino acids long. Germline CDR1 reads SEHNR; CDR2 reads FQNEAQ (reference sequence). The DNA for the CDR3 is TGTGCCAGCAGCTTTAGCAGCGGGAGCTATGACAATGAGCAGTTCTTC. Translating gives CASSFSSGSYDNEQFF.

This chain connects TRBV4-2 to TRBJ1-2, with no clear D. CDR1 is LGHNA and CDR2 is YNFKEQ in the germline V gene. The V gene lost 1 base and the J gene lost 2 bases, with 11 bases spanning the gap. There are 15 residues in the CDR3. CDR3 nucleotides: TGTGCCAGCAGCCAAGCTTTTGAGGGAAACTATGGCTACACCTTC. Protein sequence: CASSQAFEGNYGYTF.

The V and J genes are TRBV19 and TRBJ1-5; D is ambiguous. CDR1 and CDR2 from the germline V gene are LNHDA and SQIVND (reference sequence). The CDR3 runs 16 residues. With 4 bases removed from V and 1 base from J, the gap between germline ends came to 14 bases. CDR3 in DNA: TGTGCCAGTAGTACGTCTGCAGGAGGGAGCAATCAGCCCCAGCATTTT. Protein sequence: CASSTSAGGSNQPQHF.

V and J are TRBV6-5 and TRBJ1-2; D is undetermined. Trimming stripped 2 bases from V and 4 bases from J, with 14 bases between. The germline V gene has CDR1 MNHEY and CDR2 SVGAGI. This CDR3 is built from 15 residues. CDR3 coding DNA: TGTGCCAGCAGTTACGGGCCCCGGGAGACCTATGGCTACACCTTC. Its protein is CASSYGPRETYGYTF.

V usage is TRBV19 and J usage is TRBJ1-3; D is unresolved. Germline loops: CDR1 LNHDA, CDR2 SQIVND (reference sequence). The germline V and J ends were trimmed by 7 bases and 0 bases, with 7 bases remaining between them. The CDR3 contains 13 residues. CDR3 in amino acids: CASTPDSGNTIYF. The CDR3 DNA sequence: TGTGCCAGTACTCCAGACTCTGGAAACACCATATATTTT.

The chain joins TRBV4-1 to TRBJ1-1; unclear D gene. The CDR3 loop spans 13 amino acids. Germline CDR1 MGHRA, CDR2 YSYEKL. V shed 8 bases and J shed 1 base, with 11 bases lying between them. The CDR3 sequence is CASRPTQNTEAFF. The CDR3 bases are TGCGCCAGCCGACCGACACAGAACACTGAAGCTTTCTTT.

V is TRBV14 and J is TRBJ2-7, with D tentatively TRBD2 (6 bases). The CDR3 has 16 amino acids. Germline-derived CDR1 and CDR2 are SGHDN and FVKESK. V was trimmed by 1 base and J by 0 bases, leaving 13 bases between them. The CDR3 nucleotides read TGTGCCAGCAGCCAAGCCGCGGGGCTCAGCTCCTACGAGCAGTACTTC. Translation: CASSQAAGLSSYEQYF. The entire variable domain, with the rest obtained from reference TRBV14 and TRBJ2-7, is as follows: EAGVTQFPSHSVIEKGQTVTLRCDPISGHDNLYWYRRVMGKEIKFLLHFVKESKQDESGMPNNRFLAERTGGTYSTLKVQPAELEDSGVYFCASSQAAGLSSYEQYFGPGTRLTVT.

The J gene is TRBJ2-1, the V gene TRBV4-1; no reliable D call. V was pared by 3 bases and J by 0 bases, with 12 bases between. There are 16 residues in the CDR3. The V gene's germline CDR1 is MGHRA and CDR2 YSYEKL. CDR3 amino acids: CASSHPAVSSYNEQFF. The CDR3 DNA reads TGCGCCAGCAGCCACCCCGCCGTCAGCTCCTACAATGAGCAGTTCTTC.

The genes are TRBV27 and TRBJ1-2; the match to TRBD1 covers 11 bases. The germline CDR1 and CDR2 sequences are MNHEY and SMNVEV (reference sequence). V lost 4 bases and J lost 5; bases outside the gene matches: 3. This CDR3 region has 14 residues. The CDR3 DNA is TGTGCCAGCAGTTCGGGGACAGGGGGATATGGCTACACCTTC. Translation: CASSSGTGGYGYTF.

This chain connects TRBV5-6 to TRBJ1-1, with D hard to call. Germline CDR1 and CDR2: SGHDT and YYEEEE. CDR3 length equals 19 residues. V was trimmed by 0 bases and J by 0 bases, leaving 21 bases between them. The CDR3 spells CASSLARESGHVVNTEAFF. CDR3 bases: TGTGCCAGCAGCTTGGCCCGGGAGTCCGGGCATGTGGTGAACACTGAAGCTTTCTTT.

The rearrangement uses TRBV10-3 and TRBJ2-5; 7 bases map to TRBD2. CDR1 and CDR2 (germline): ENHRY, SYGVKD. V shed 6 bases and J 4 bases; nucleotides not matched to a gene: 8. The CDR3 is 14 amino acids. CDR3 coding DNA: TGTGCCATCAGCCGGGGGGTCACATCAGAGACCCAGTACTTC. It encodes CAISRGVTSETQYF.

The CDR3 loop reads CASSATEGSTDTQYF. DNA for the CDR3: TGTGCCAGCAGTGCCACAGAGGGCAGCACAGATACGCAGTATTTT. The V call is TRBV6-4, the J call TRBJ2-3; weak D call: TRBD2 (5 bases). Per the germline V gene, CDR1 is MRHNA and CDR2 is SNTAGT. Trimming removed 4 bases from V and 0 bases from J, with 11 bases in between. CDR3 length: 15 amino acids.

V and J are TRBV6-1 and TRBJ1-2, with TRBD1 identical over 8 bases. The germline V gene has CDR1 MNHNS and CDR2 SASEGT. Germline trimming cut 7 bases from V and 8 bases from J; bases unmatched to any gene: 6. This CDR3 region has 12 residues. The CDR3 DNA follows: TGTGCCAGCATGGATCAGGGGGCGGGCTACACCTTC. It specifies CASMDQGAGYTF.

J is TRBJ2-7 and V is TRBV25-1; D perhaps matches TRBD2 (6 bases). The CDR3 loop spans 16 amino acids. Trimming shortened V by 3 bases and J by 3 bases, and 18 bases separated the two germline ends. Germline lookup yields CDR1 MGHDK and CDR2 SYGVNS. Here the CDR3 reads CASSEFPGTSGYEQYF. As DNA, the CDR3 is TGTGCCAGCAGTGAGTTCCCCGGGACTTCGGGCTACGAGCAGTACTTC.